This T cell receptor beta chain was retrieved from a study of shared T cell receptors in the human thymus. Profiling relied on immunoSEQ multiplex PCR, and the TCRdb table lists in-frame clones only, not all of them. The sample lists some 640,000 clones; around 87% were seen once. CDR1 and CDR2 (germline): LGHNA, YNFKEQ. The CDR3 extends over 15 amino acids. V shed 4 bases and J shed 3 bases, with 16 bases lying between them. These records were also assigned to another study, of human thymus T cells.

Sequencing input: thymocytes. The chain has TRBV4-2 and TRBJ2-7, with D perhaps TRBD1 (6 bases). The source of this sequence is a boy under three years old with a congenital heart defect. CDR3 in amino acids: CASSPSRDKNYEQYF. In nucleotides, the CDR3 is TGTGCCAGCAGCCCCAGTCGGGACAAAAACTACGAGCAGTACTTC.